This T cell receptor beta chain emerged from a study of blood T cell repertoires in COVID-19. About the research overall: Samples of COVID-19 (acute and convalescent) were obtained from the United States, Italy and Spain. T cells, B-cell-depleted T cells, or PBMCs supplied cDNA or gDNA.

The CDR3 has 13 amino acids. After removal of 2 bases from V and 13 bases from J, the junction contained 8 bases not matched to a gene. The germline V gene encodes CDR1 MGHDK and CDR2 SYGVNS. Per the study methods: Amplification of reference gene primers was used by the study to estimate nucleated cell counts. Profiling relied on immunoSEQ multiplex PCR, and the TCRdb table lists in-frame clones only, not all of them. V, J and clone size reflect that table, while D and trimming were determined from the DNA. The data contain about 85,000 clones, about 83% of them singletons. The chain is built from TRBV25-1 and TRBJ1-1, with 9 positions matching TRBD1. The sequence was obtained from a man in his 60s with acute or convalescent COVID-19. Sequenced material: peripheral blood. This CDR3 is CASSERPTGGVFF. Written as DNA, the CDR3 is TGTGCCAGCAGTGAAAGACCGACAGGGGGAGTTTTCTTT. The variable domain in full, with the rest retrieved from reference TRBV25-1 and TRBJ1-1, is EADIYQTPRYLVIGTGKKITLECSQTMGHDKMYWYQQDPGMELHLIHYSYGVNSTEKGDLSSESTVSRIRTEHFPLTLESARPSHTSQYLCASSERPTGGVFFGQGTRLTVV.